The next 14 T cell receptor beta chains were all read from a single sample in a study of T cells expressing NK-cell markers. One entry per CDR3 protein, without DNA, is what TCRdb gives after re-calling the 5' RACE reads. The sample is made up of fewer than 400,000 distinct CDR3 sequences, and the top ten hold roughly 10% of it. The sequencing input was blood T cells: a sorted CD56 or NKG2C T cell subset, CD4+ or CD8+ T cells, or bulk PBMC T cells (not recorded which). The receptors come from a woman aged 45-65 years in good health.

The V gene is TRBV20-1, the J gene TRBJ1-5. CDR1 is DFQATT and CDR2 is SNEGSKA in the germline V gene (reference sequence). The CDR3 is made up of 15 amino acids. CDR3 residues: CSAIRQLDSNQPQHF.

V gene TRBV5-5 combines with J gene TRBJ2-4. Germline CDR1 reads SGHKS; CDR2 reads YYEKEE (reference sequence). This CDR3 is built from 13 residues. CDR3 amino acids: CASSQQKWNIQYF.

The chain links TRBV10-3 to TRBJ2-3; TCRdb's D gene call, TRBD1, goes unchecked for lack of DNA. This CDR3 is built from 13 residues. Germline CDR1 and CDR2: ENHRY and SYGVKD. The CDR3 protein is CAINPDRDGIQYF.

This rearrangement joins TRBV20-1 to TRBJ2-1; the TCRdb D gene call, TRBD2, has no DNA to confirm it. Germline CDR1 reads DFQATT; CDR2 reads SNEGSKA (reference sequence). The CDR3 is 14 amino acids. CDR3 protein: CSAPAGGPGNEQFF.

The V and J genes are TRBV3-1 and TRBJ2-1; TCRdb proposes TRBD2, but this gene call is untestable without DNA. The CDR3 has 17 amino acids. Germline V gene lookup returns CDR1 LGHDT and CDR2 YNNKEL (reference sequence). CDR3 protein: CASSPKLASVGHNEQFF.

The chain carries TRBV18 and TRBJ2-7; TCRdb picks TRBD1, but there is no DNA to check that call. CDR1 and CDR2 (germline): KGHSH, LQKENI. The CDR3 totals 13 residues. CDR3 loop: CASSDLGPGEQYF.

The chain uses TRBV27 and TRBJ2-7; there is no DNA to check the TCRdb D call of TRBD2. The CDR3 is 14 amino acids. Germline loops: CDR1 MNHEY, CDR2 SMNVEV (reference sequence). This CDR3 is CASSLSRTSPEQYF.

The V gene is TRBV2, the J gene TRBJ2-1; the D gene TCRdb calls, TRBD2, cannot be checked with no DNA. CDR1 and CDR2 (germline): SNHLY, FYNNEI. The CDR3 spans 15 residues. The CDR3 reads CASSENAGGPYEQFF.

The chain carries TRBV7-8 and TRBJ2-1; no DNA is available, so the TRBD1 call from TCRdb remains unchecked. The CDR3 runs 15 residues. Germline assignment: CDR1 SGHVS and CDR2 FQNEAQ. The CDR3: CASSLRDRGSNEQFF.

The CDR3 reads CASSAGPGNSGNTIYF. The chain couples TRBV9 to TRBJ1-3. This CDR3 comprises 16 residues. Germline CDR1 and CDR2: SGDLS and YYNGEE.

This sequence joins TRBV11-2 and TRBJ1-2. The CDR3 totals 14 residues. CDR1 is SGHAT, CDR2 FQNNGV, per germline. This CDR3 is CASSSGPLRSGYTF.

The CDR3 loop reads CASSLGTGHSTDTQYF. The rearrangement joins TRBV5-1 to TRBJ2-3; the TRBD2 assignment by TCRdb is unverifiable without DNA. The CDR3 runs 16 residues. Germline CDR1 SGHRS, CDR2 YFSETQ.

The chain joins TRBV4-1 to TRBJ1-4; TCRdb's D gene call, TRBD1, goes unchecked for lack of DNA. The germline V gene has CDR1 MGHRA and CDR2 YSYEKL. CDR3 length: 14 residues. CDR3 sequence reads: CASSQTRSNEKLFF.

V gene TRBV10-3 combines with J gene TRBJ2-1. CDR1 is ENHRY, CDR2 SYGVKD, per germline. This CDR3 has 13 residues. The CDR3 loop reads CAISELDGTEQFF.